A selection of T cell receptor beta chains follows, all from one sample in a study of cytomegalovirus exposure and HLA in healthy donors. Some clones are missing from TCRdb's copy, which holds only in-frame ones; the method was immunoSEQ multiplex PCR. There are 150,000 to 200,000 clones in the sample; roughly three quarters occur only once, and over 2% lies in the top ten. Material: PBMCs. The source is a woman between 45 and 65 years old in good health and CMV-seronegative. Each CDR3 is given with its conserved first and last residue. The D gene is left open where the match is weak. For some rows the clone size is stated as once, few or many, or as a class when expanded; others skip it.

V gene,clone size,J gene,D gene,CDR3 DNA,CDR3 protein
TRBV14,-,TRBJ2-5,TRBD2,TGTGCCAGCAGCCAGTTAGCGGGAGGCCGAGAGACCCAGTACTTC,CASSQLAGGRETQYF
TRBV28,-,TRBJ2-5,-,TGTGCCGGCGGGACCCCGCAAGAGACCCAGTACTTC,CAGGTPQETQYF
TRBV5-1,few,TRBJ2-7,TRBD1,TGCGCCAGCAGCGTCGGACAGGGATCGCAGTACTTC,CASSVGQGSQYF
TRBV7-9,-,TRBJ1-6,-,TGTTCCAGCAGCTTAGTTGGGTGGAGTGGGGGCGATTCACCCCTCCACTTT,CSSSLVGWSGGDSPLHF
TRBV19,-,TRBJ1-1,-,TGTGCCAGTAGTATCACCGGGACAGAAGCTTTCTTT,CASSITGTEAFF
TRBV9,-,TRBJ1-2,TRBD1,TGTGCCAGCAGCGGGAGGGGACAGGGTGTCTATGGCTACACCTTC,CASSGRGQGVYGYTF
TRBV11-2,-,TRBJ2-2,-,TGTGCCGGAGCACAGGGTACTTACCCCGGGGAGCTGTTTTTT,CAGAQGTYPGELFF
TRBV4-2,-,TRBJ1-5,-,TGTGCCAGCAGCCAAGATGGAGTTCAGCCCCAGCATTTT,CASSQDGVQPQHF
TRBV19,-,TRBJ2-7,-,TGTGCCAGTAGTACTGAATGGGGCCACACCCCATCCTACGAGCAGTACTTC,CASSTEWGHTPSYEQYF
TRBV5-6,few,TRBJ1-1,-,TGTGCCAGCAGCTTGGAATGGCAGGGGAGGAACACTGAAGCTTTCTTT,CASSLEWQGRNTEAFF
TRBV7-9,-,TRBJ2-7,-,TGTGCCAGCAGCTTCCGGGGATCCCACGAGCAGTACTTC,CASSFRGSHEQYF
TRBV18,-,TRBJ2-5,-,TGTGCCAGCTCCACCAAGGGGGAGACCCAGTACTTC,CASSTKGETQYF
TRBV10-3,few,TRBJ2-2,TRBD2,TGTGCCATCAGTGAGGAGCGACGGACTAGCGGGACCCCCGGGGAGCTGTTTTTT,CAISEERRTSGTPGELFF
TRBV5-6,-,TRBJ2-7,-,TGTGCCAGCAGCCTCGCGGAGGGCTTTTTGAGGAGGTCCTACGAGCAGTACTTC,CASSLAEGFLRRSYEQYF
TRBV28,-,TRBJ1-1,-,TGTGCCAGCAGTTTATCGCCGTATGCGGCTTTCTTT,CASSLSPYAAFF
TRBV7-9,-,TRBJ2-3,-,TGTTCCAGCCATGTGGAGGCTTTTAGCACAGATACGCAGTATTTT,CSSHVEAFSTDTQYF
TRBV7-2,-,TRBJ1-5,-,TGTGCCAGCAGCTTCGACGGGAGCAATCAGCCCCAGCATTTT,CASSFDGSNQPQHF
TRBV5-1,-,TRBJ1-1,-,TGCGCCAGCAGCTCAAGACGGGACACTGAAGCTTTCTTT,CASSSRRDTEAFF
TRBV28,-,TRBJ2-7,TRBD2,TGTGCCAGCAGTGCCGGGACTAGCGGGGGGGACGAGCAGTACTTC,CASSAGTSGGDEQYF
TRBV6-5,-,TRBJ2-2,-,TGTGCCAGCAGTTACTCGACCCGAGGGACCGGGGAGCTGTTTTTT,CASSYSTRGTGELFF